A single sample is the source of the 24 T cell receptor beta chains below, sequenced in a study of T cells in Graves' hyperthyroidism and ophthalmopathy. RNA transcripts gave rise to amplified TCR beta CDR3 regions. HTBI primers were used for first-round RT-PCR of the TCR CDR3. MiXCR, run by TCRdb on the multiplex PCR reads, gives a single entry per CDR3 protein. Here the sample spans about 710,000 distinct CDR3 sequences, approximately 16% being singletons. The sample consisted of blood. Receptors were obtained from a man between 18 and 29 years old with Graves' hyperthyroidism.

This clonotype was detected only a few times. The gene calls are TRBV20-1 and TRBJ2-6; possible D gene TRBD1, 5 bases. The V end lost 5 bases, the J end lost 2 bases, and 10 bases lay between the germline ends. The germline CDR1 and CDR2 sequences are DFQATT and SNEGSKA (reference sequence). There are 14 residues in the CDR3. CDR3 region: CSAPTAPGANVLTF. In DNA form, the CDR3 reads TGCAGTGCTCCGACAGCCCCTGGGGCCAACGTCCTGACTTTC.

The rearrangement links TRBV20-1 to TRBJ1-2; D might be TRBD1 (6 bases). The germline gives CDR1 DFQATT, CDR2 SNEGSKA (reference sequence). The CDR3 is 12 amino acids. Deletions cut 5 bases from V and 12 bases from J, with 19 bases between. The CDR3 nucleotides read TGCAGTGCTTGGAGGGCGGCGCAGGGGAACACCTTC. Protein product: CSAWRAAQGNTF.

CDR3 bases: TGTGCCAGCACCCCCCGCGGAAGACTAGCGGGTTTAGAGACCCAGTACTTC. Its protein is CASTPRGRLAGLETQYF. The J gene is TRBJ2-5, the V gene TRBV7-9, with 10 bases that match TRBD2. J lost 4 bases, V lost 7 bases, and 15 bases had no gene match. This CDR3 comprises 17 residues. From germline, CDR1 is SEHNR and CDR2 FQNEAQ (reference sequence).

The chain is built from TRBV7-8 and TRBJ2-1; D unresolved. V lost 1 base, J lost 0 bases, and 10 bases lay in between. This CDR3 comprises 16 residues. Germline lookup yields CDR1 SGHVS and CDR2 FQNEAQ. CDR3 DNA: TGTGCCAGCAGCTTAGTCATCTGGGGCTCCTACAATGAGCAGTTCTTC. Its protein product is CASSLVIWGSYNEQFF.

Of note for this clonotype: A read error may produce the germline difference seen at one junction end. The chain couples TRBV12-5 to TRBJ2-1; D call uncertain. The CDR3 spans 12 residues. Germline loops: CDR1 LGHNT, CDR2 FRNRAP. The CDR3 coding sequence is TGTGCTAGTGGCCGCGGCGGCGATGAGCAGCTCTTC. Protein sequence: CASGRGGDEQLF.

In its sample, this clonotype was seen a few times. The chain has TRBV25-1 and TRBJ2-3; weak D call: TRBD2 (7 bases). Germline CDR1 reads MGHDK; CDR2 reads SYGVNS. V was clipped by 7 bases and J by 5 bases, with 13 bases between them. This CDR3 is 13 amino acids long. For the CDR3, the DNA is TGTGCCAGCACTACAGGGAGGGGAGATACGCAGTATTTT. It is translated as CASTTGRGDTQYF. Based on the CDR3 plus reference TRBV25-1 and TRBJ2-3, the full variable domain is EADIYQTPRYLVIGTGKKITLECSQTMGHDKMYWYQQDPGMELHLIHYSYGVNSTEKGDLSSESTVSRIRTEHFPLTLESARPSHTSQYLCASTTGRGDTQYFGPGTRLTVL.

The rearrangement joins TRBV6-2 or TRBV6-3 to TRBJ2-1, with 12 bases identical to TRBD2. This CDR3 has 15 amino acids. The trim removed 6 bases at V and 10 bases at J, leaving 10 bases unmatched. The V gene's germline CDR1 is MNHEY and CDR2 SVGEGT. CDR3: CASSFRTSGTGEQFF. CDR3 sequence (DNA): TGTGCCAGCAGCTTTAGGACTAGCGGGACTGGCGAGCAGTTCTTC.

A few counts support this clonotype. The chain is built from TRBV13 and TRBJ2-1; unclear D gene. Germline CDR1 and CDR2: PRHDT and FYEKMQ (reference sequence). Trimming shortened V by 2 bases and J by 3 bases, and 20 bases separated the two germline ends. This CDR3 spans 18 amino acids. The CDR3 sequence is CASSLLIPLGSNYNEQFF. The CDR3 nucleotides are TGTGCCAGCAGCTTATTGATCCCTCTAGGTTCCAACTACAATGAGCAGTTCTTC.

This chain connects TRBV6-1 to TRBJ1-1; TRBD1 aligns across 9 bases. CDR1 MNHNS and CDR2 SASEGT come from the germline V gene. The CDR3 consists of 12 residues. V was pared by 4 bases and J by 11 bases, with 5 bases of the junction left unmatched. CDR3 nucleotides: TGTGCCAGCAGTGGATGGACAGGGGAGGCTTTCTTT. Amino acids: CASSGWTGEAFF.

This clonotype has only a few counts. The CDR3 sequence is CASSQDWQGMAGELFF. In nucleotides, the CDR3 is TGCGCCAGCAGCCAAGATTGGCAGGGCATGGCCGGGGAGCTGTTTTTT. This chain links TRBV4-1 with TRBJ2-2, with D perhaps matching TRBD1 (5 bases). The CDR3 spans 16 residues. Germline CDR1 is MGHRA and CDR2 is YSYEKL. Between the trimmed V and J ends, which lost 0 bases and 6 bases, there was a span of 14 bases.

This clonotype is a singleton in its sample. The chain employs TRBV6-1 and TRBJ1-1; D perhaps matches TRBD1 (6 bases). Germline V gene data show CDR1 as MNHNS and CDR2 as SASEGT. The CDR3 runs to 14 residues. Trimming stripped 9 bases from V and 1 base from J, with 15 bases between. The CDR3 DNA reads as TGTGCCAGTAGTAGGGGGTCGGGGAACACTGAAGCTTTCTTT. It specifies CASSRGSGNTEAFF.

This clonotype has only a few counts. This chain uses TRBV27 with TRBJ1-4; D call uncertain. The length of the CDR3 is 14 residues. Germline V gene lookup returns CDR1 MNHEY and CDR2 SMNVEV (reference sequence). V dropped 3 bases and J dropped 3 bases, with 8 bases sitting between them. In DNA form, the CDR3 reads TGTGCCAGCAGTTTTGGGGTACCTAATGAAAAACTGTTTTTT. This translates into CASSFGVPNEKLFF.

The chain is built from TRBV25-1 and TRBJ2-5; D is unresolved. The CDR3 extends over 11 amino acids. Germline lookup yields CDR1 MGHDK and CDR2 SYGVNS. V was clipped by 5 bases and J by 4 bases, with 5 bases between them. CDR3 sequence: CASSWVETQYF. The CDR3 bases are TGTGCCAGCAGTTGGGTAGAGACCCAGTACTTC. Filled out from reference TRBV25-1 and TRBJ2-5, the complete variable domain reads EADIYQTPRYLVIGTGKKITLECSQTMGHDKMYWYQQDPGMELHLIHYSYGVNSTEKGDLSSESTVSRIRTEHFPLTLESARPSHTSQYLCASSWVETQYFGPGTRLLVL.

The gene calls are TRBV2 and TRBJ1-6; 10 bases are shared with TRBD1. The CDR3 sequence is 16 residues long. The V gene's germline CDR1 is SNHLY and CDR2 FYNNEI. The J segment lost 6 bases and the V segment lost 8 bases, leaving 10 bases of the junction unmatched. CDR3 protein: CASSTGGASGNSPLHF. DNA of the CDR3: TGTGCCAGCTCGACAGGGGGCGCGTCCGGTAATTCACCCCTCCACTTT.

The chain links TRBV5-5 to TRBJ2-2; 9 nucleotides match TRBD1. Germline CDR1 is SGHKS and CDR2 is YYEKEE (reference sequence). V lost 1 base, J lost 5 bases, and 12 bases stayed unmatched. The length of the CDR3 is 18 residues. CDR3 in amino acids: CASSLRSGRTGVTGELFF. The CDR3, as DNA: TGTGCCAGCAGCTTGAGGTCGGGTAGGACAGGGGTTACCGGGGAGCTGTTTTTT.

V usage is TRBV6-5 and J usage is TRBJ2-7; TRBD2 matches at 11 bases. Germline V gives CDR1 MNHEY, CDR2 SVGAGI. The V and J ends lost 0 bases and 5 bases, in that order; junction bases with no gene match: 6. The CDR3 totals 16 residues. The CDR3 DNA follows: TGTGCCAGCAGTTACTCCTATAGCGGGAGGGTCCACGAGCAGTACTTC. This codes for CASSYSYSGRVHEQYF.

This clonotype was found many times. The chain joins TRBV2 to TRBJ1-2; TRBD1 agrees at 7 bases. With 6 bases clipped from V and 4 bases from J, the junction kept 5 bases outside the gene matches. Germline CDR1 and CDR2: SNHLY and FYNNEI. The CDR3 totals 13 residues. CDR3 in amino acids: CASRGTDVYGYTF. CDR3 coding DNA: TGTGCCAGCAGGGGGACAGACGTCTATGGCTACACCTTC.

This clonotype was detected ten times or more. The rearrangement links TRBV6-2 or TRBV6-3 to TRBJ2-7; 9 bases map to TRBD1. The J segment lost 3 bases and the V segment lost 2 bases, leaving 8 bases of the junction unmatched. Germline-derived CDR1 and CDR2 are MNHEY and SVGEGT. CDR3 length: 16 amino acids. The CDR3 sequence is CASSYHQGTGSYEQYF. The CDR3 nucleotides read TGTGCCAGCAGTTACCATCAAGGGACAGGGAGCTACGAGCAGTACTTC.

The gene calls are TRBV27 and TRBJ2-1; TRBD2 might be the D (6 bases). V was shortened by 5 bases and J by 7 bases, with 12 bases between the two germline ends. Germline CDR1 MNHEY, CDR2 SMNVEV (reference sequence). CDR3 length equals 13 residues. The CDR3 loop is CASSPDYGNEQFF. In DNA, the CDR3 is TGTGCCAGCAGTCCGGACTATGGGAATGAGCAGTTCTTC.

This clonotype was counted many times. This chain joins TRBV6-5 and TRBJ1-1, with 9 bases fitting TRBD1. With V trimmed by 2 bases and J by 6 bases, 16 bases remained unmatched. Germline V gene sequence: CDR1 MNHEY, CDR2 SVGAGI. The CDR3 spans 18 residues. The DNA of the CDR3 is TGTGCCAGCAGTTACAGGGACAGGGATGGGGCAGGTAGTCCTGAAGCTTTCTTT. Translation: CASSYRDRDGAGSPEAFF.

This clonotype was detected only a few times. DNA for the CDR3: TGTGCCAGCAGCTTAGCAGGCGGGAGGGTAATAGGGAAAAACATTCAGTACTTC. This codes for CASSLAGGRVIGKNIQYF. The gene calls are TRBV11-2 and TRBJ2-4, with 9 bases matching TRBD2. Germline V gene sequence: CDR1 SGHAT, CDR2 FQNNGV. The V segment lost 1 base and the J segment 4 bases; nucleotides outside the gene matches: 11. The CDR3 is 18 residues long.

The sample holds many counts of this clonotype. The genes are TRBV20-1 and TRBJ1-5; TRBD1 is a possible D gene (5 bases). Trimming pared 2 bases from V and 2 bases from J, leaving 10 bases between. CDR3 length equals 14 residues. Germline CDR1 and CDR2: DFQATT and SNEGSKA (reference sequence). Here the CDR3 reads CSARRGTGNQPQHF. The CDR3 DNA reads as TGCAGTGCTAGACGGGGGACCGGCAATCAGCCCCAGCATTTT.

This clonotype was seen at least ten times. The chain has TRBV11-2 and TRBJ2-1, with D unclear. This CDR3 region has 13 residues. Germline-derived CDR1 and CDR2 are SGHAT and FQNNGV. V was clipped by 0 bases and J by 6 bases, with 6 bases between them. The CDR3 DNA sequence: TGTGCCAGCAGCTTAGAAGTCCTCAATGAGCAGTTCTTC. Encoded protein: CASSLEVLNEQFF.

This clonotype occurred many times. The chain has TRBV6-1 and TRBJ2-1; D gene uncertain. Germline V gene lookup returns CDR1 MNHNS and CDR2 SASEGT. This CDR3 has 13 residues. V lost 5 bases to trimming and J lost 4 bases, with 9 bases between them. The CDR3 loop is CASSTAEYNEQFF. CDR3 bases: TGTGCCAGCAGTACAGCAGAGTACAATGAGCAGTTCTTC.